Following are 21 T cell receptor beta chains from one sample sequenced in a study of cytomegalovirus exposure and HLA in healthy donors. 60 Vbeta and 13 Jbeta primers were used in PCR. Assay: immunoSEQ multiplex PCR; the TCRdb copy retains only in-frame clones and omits some. The sample contains 210,000 or so clones, roughly four fifths of which appear only once. The sample comprised PBMCs. These receptors were collected from a girl aged 10 to 17 in good health and CMV-seronegative.

The chain has TRBV20-1 and TRBJ1-2; maybe TRBD1 (5 bases). The CDR3 loop spans 11 amino acids. The germline V gene has CDR1 DFQATT and CDR2 SNEGSKA (reference sequence). Trimming stripped 5 bases from V and 7 bases from J, with 11 bases between. The CDR3 protein is CSAERDFGYTF. In DNA form, the CDR3 reads TGCAGTGCTGAGCGGGACTTTGGCTACACCTTC.

The gene calls are TRBV27 and TRBJ2-7; 10 nucleotides match TRBD2. The CDR3 length is 15 residues. CDR1 is MNHEY and CDR2 is SMNVEV in the germline V gene (reference sequence). V shed 6 bases and J 1 base; nucleotides not matched to a gene: 6. For the CDR3, the DNA is TGTGCCAGCAGGACCGTAGCGGGGGGATCCTACGAGCAGTACTTC. It specifies CASRTVAGGSYEQYF.

The chain combines TRBV29-1 with TRBJ2-3; the match to TRBD1 covers 8 bases. V lost 1 base, J lost 11 bases, and 5 bases stayed unmatched. In germline, CDR1 is SQVTM, CDR2 ANQGSEA. The CDR3 sequence is 12 residues long. CDR3 in amino acids: CSVEGVTGEQYF. CDR3 sequence (DNA): TGCAGCGTTGAAGGGGTGACAGGGGAGCAGTATTTT.

The chain recombines TRBV30 with TRBJ2-2; 8 positions match TRBD2. Germline assignment: CDR1 GTSNPN and CDR2 SVGIG (reference sequence). CDR3 length: 16 residues. J gave up 4 bases and V 4 bases, and 11 bases lay outside the gene matches. For the CDR3, the DNA is TGTGCCTGGACCAATCAGCGGGGGAGTTTCACCGGGGAGCTGTTTTTT. It codes for CAWTNQRGSFTGELFF.

This chain links TRBV19 with TRBJ1-1; 7 bases line up with TRBD1. CDR3 size: 15 residues. Germline trimming cut 5 bases from V and 1 base from J; bases unmatched to any gene: 7. CDR1 is LNHDA and CDR2 is SQIVND in the germline V gene (reference sequence). CDR3 sequence reads: CASSQPGGPNTEAFF. The CDR3 DNA reads as TGTGCCAGTAGTCAGCCAGGGGGTCCGAACACTGAAGCTTTCTTT.

The V gene is TRBV6-1, the J gene TRBJ2-2, with 8 bases that match TRBD1. Trimming cost V 7 bases and J 7 bases; bases outside gene matches: 8. From germline, CDR1 is MNHNS and CDR2 SASEGT. This CDR3 comprises 14 residues. The CDR3, as DNA: TGTGCCAGCATCGAATACAGGGGGGACGGGGAGCTGTTTTTT. This codes for CASIEYRGDGELFF.

V and J are TRBV6-1 and TRBJ2-7; 11 bases are shared with TRBD2. V lost 1 base to trimming and J lost 2 bases; unmatched junction nucleotides: 1. Germline values: CDR1 MNHNS, CDR2 SASEGT. This CDR3 region has 15 residues. The CDR3 sequence is CASSEEGLAAYEQYF. CDR3 nucleotides: TGTGCCAGCAGTGAAGAGGGACTAGCGGCCTACGAGCAGTACTTC.

The V and J genes are TRBV4-3 and TRBJ2-5, with TRBD2 identical over 8 bases. Per the germline V gene, CDR1 is LGHNA and CDR2 is YSLEER. V was clipped by 4 bases and J by 4 bases; unmatched bases: 5. The CDR3 contains 14 residues. The CDR3 sequence is CASSPGTSGETQYF. The DNA of the CDR3 is TGCGCCAGCAGCCCCGGGACTAGTGGAGAGACCCAGTACTTC.

The chain employs TRBV5-4 and TRBJ2-3; 7 nucleotides agree with TRBD2. CDR3 length equals 16 residues. Trimming cost V 1 base and J 2 bases; bases outside gene matches: 7. The germline CDR1 and CDR2 sequences are SGHNT and YYREEE (reference sequence). The DNA of the CDR3 is TGTGCCAGCAGCTTGAACAGCGGGGAAATCACAGATACGCAGTATTTT. This codes for CASSLNSGEITDTQYF.

V gene TRBV4-2 combines with J gene TRBJ2-2; TRBD1 matches 7 bases. With V trimmed by 1 base and J by 4 bases, 3 bases remained unmatched. The CDR3 spans 15 residues. Germline lookup yields CDR1 LGHNA and CDR2 YNFKEQ. The CDR3 DNA reads TGTGCCAGCAGCCAAGGAGCAGGGGGCACCGGGGAGCTGTTTTTT. Its protein is CASSQGAGGTGELFF.

This clone was recorded at least ten times. The chain has TRBV5-6 and TRBJ2-7; 7 nucleotides line up with TRBD1. CDR1 is SGHDT, CDR2 YYEEEE, per germline. Trimming cost V 1 base and J 0 bases; bases outside gene matches: 1. This CDR3 is 14 amino acids long. The CDR3: CASSLYRGSYEQYF. The CDR3 DNA is TGTGCCAGCAGCTTGTACAGGGGCTCCTACGAGCAGTACTTC.

The chain has TRBV7-7 and TRBJ1-4, with D unclear. V lost 5 bases and J 8 bases, leaving 18 bases between the germline ends. This CDR3 has 15 residues. Germline V gene data show CDR1 as SSHAT and CDR2 as FNYEAQ (reference sequence). The CDR3 nucleotides are TGTGCCAGCAGCCCTTCGGAGGGATTCGGGGAAAAACTGTTTTTT. Amino acid sequence: CASSPSEGFGEKLFF.

V usage is TRBV7-2 and J usage is TRBJ2-2; TRBD1 agrees at 9 bases. The germline V gene has CDR1 SGHTA and CDR2 FQGNSA. V lost 0 bases and J lost 7; bases outside the gene matches: 15. CDR3 length: 19 residues. CDR3 sequence reads: CASSLALILTGGRNGELFF. CDR3 DNA: TGTGCCAGCAGCTTAGCTCTTATCTTAACAGGGGGCAGAAACGGGGAGCTGTTTTTT.

This chain connects TRBV6-1 to TRBJ2-2, with 9 nucleotides matching TRBD1. The V gene end was trimmed by 2 bases and the J gene end by 3 bases; junction bases not matched to a gene: 7. This CDR3 is built from 17 residues. Germline V lookup: CDR1 MNHNS, CDR2 SASEGT. The CDR3 here is CASSERGGQGYTGELFF. CDR3 DNA sequence: TGTGCCAGCAGTGAAAGGGGGGGACAGGGCTACACCGGGGAGCTGTTTTTT.

CDR3 DNA: TGTGCCAGCAGCCACCTAGCGGGAGGTAATCCCTACGAGCAGTACTTC. Its protein product is CASSHLAGGNPYEQYF. The chain employs TRBV28 and TRBJ2-7; 11 nucleotides agree with TRBD2. The CDR3 is made up of 16 amino acids. The V segment lost 6 bases and the J segment 2 bases; nucleotides outside the gene matches: 9. CDR1 is MDHEN, CDR2 SYDVKM, per germline.

CDR3 DNA sequence: TGTGCTAGTGGTCGGGAGTACACTGAAGCTTTCTTT. Amino acids: CASGREYTEAFF. The chain is built from TRBV12-5 and TRBJ1-1; D unresolved. Germline lookup yields CDR1 LGHNT and CDR2 FRNRAP. V was cut by 5 bases and J by 3 bases, with 7 bases left in between. This CDR3 region has 12 residues.

The chain uses TRBV7-9 and TRBJ1-4; 7 bases map to TRBD1. The CDR3 spans 14 residues. The V gene's germline CDR1 is SEHNR and CDR2 FQNEAQ (reference sequence). V lost 4 bases and J lost 1; bases outside the gene matches: 0. CDR3 residues: CASSSGGTNEKLFF. The CDR3 DNA reads TGTGCCAGCAGCTCAGGGGGAACTAATGAAAAACTGTTTTTT.

The rearrangement links TRBV19 to TRBJ2-1; D ambiguous. The V gene lost 3 bases and the J gene lost 4 bases, with 4 bases spanning the gap. The CDR3 covers 12 residues. Looked up from germline, CDR1 is LNHDA and CDR2 is SQIVND (reference sequence). The CDR3 here is CASSIGYNEQFF. In DNA form, the CDR3 reads TGTGCCAGTAGTATCGGGTACAATGAGCAGTTCTTC.

The sample holds one count of this clone. V usage is TRBV28 and J usage is TRBJ2-7; D not resolved. CDR3 length equals 13 residues. The germline gives CDR1 MDHEN, CDR2 SYDVKM. V was pared by 5 bases and J by 3 bases, with 11 bases between. The CDR3 sequence: CASSRTVNYEQYF. For the CDR3, the DNA is TGTGCCAGCAGTCGTACAGTGAACTACGAGCAGTACTTC.

This sequence joins TRBV27 and TRBJ2-2, with D perhaps matching TRBD2 (5 bases). CDR3 length: 19 residues. Germline CDR1 is MNHEY and CDR2 is SMNVEV (reference sequence). The V end was cut by 6 bases, the J end by 3 bases, with 26 bases between. This chain's CDR3 is CASSSILGIRENDTGELFF. In DNA, the CDR3 is TGTGCCAGCAGCTCTATCCTCGGGATTCGGGAAAACGACACCGGGGAGCTGTTTTTT.

This clone was detected only a few times. This chain uses TRBV5-8 with TRBJ1-1; no definite D call. V was trimmed by 0 bases and J by 1 base, leaving 7 bases between them. Per the germline V gene, CDR1 is SGHTS and CDR2 is YDEGEE. The CDR3 extends over 14 amino acids. The CDR3 spells CASSLAAGNTEAFF. CDR3 sequence (DNA): TGTGCCAGCAGCTTGGCGGCAGGGAACACTGAAGCTTTCTTT.